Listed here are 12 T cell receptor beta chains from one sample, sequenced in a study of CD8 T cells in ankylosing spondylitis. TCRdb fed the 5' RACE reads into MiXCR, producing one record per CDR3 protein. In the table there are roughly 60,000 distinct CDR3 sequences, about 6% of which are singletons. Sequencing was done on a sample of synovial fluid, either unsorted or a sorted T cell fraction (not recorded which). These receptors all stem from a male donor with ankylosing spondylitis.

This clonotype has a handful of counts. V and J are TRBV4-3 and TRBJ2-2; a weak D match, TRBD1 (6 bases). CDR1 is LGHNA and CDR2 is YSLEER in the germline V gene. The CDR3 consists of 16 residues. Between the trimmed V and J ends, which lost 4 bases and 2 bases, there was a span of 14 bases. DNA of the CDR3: TGCGCCAGCAGCCTTAACGGACAGATAAACACCGGGGAGCTGTTTTTT. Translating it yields CASSLNGQINTGELFF.

CDR3 protein: CASSLGWGLAAAGNYEQYF. CDR3 sequence (DNA): TGCGCCAGCAGCTTGGGCTGGGGACTAGCGGCCGCGGGGAATTACGAGCAGTACTTC. The chain joins TRBV5-1 to TRBJ2-7, with 11 nucleotides matching TRBD2. The CDR3 length is 19 residues. With V trimmed by 0 bases and J by 4 bases, 15 bases remained unmatched. Germline CDR1 reads SGHRS; CDR2 reads YFSETQ.

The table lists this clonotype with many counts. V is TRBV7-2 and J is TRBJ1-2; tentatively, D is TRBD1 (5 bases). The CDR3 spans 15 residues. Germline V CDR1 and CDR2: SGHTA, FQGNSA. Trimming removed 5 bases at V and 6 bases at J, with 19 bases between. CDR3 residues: CASSRTVGRGDGYTF. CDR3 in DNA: TGTGCCAGCAGCCGTACAGTGGGGAGGGGCGATGGCTACACCTTC. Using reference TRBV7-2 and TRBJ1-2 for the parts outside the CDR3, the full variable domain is GAGVSQSPSNKVTEKGKDVELRCDPISGHTALYWYRQSLGQGLEFLIYFQGNSAPDKSGLPSDRFSAERTGGSVSTLTIQRTQQEDSAVYLCASSRTVGRGDGYTFGSGTRLTVV.

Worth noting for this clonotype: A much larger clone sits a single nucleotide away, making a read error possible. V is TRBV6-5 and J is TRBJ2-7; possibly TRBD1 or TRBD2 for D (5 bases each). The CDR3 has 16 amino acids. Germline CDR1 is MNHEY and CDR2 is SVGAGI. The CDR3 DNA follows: TGTGCCTGCAGTTTGTCTTCAGGGAGCTACCATTACGAGCAGTACTTC. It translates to CACSLSSGSYHYEQYF.

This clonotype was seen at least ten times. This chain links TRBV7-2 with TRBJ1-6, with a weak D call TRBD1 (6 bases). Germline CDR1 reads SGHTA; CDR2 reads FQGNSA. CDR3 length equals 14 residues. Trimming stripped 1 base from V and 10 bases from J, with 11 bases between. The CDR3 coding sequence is TGTGCCAGCAGCTTAGAGGGGGTTATCTCACCCCTCCACTTT. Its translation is CASSLEGVISPLHF. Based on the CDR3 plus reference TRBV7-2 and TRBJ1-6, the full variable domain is GAGVSQSPSNKVTEKGKDVELRCDPISGHTALYWYRQSLGQGLEFLIYFQGNSAPDKSGLPSDRFSAERTGGSVSTLTIQRTQQEDSAVYLCASSLEGVISPLHFGNGTRLTVT.

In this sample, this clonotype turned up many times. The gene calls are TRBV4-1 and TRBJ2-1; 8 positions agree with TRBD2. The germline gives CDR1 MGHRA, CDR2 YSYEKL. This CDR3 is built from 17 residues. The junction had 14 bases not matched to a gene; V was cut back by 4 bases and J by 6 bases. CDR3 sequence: CASSPRRGVNRPNEQFF. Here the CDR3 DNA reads TGCGCCAGCAGCCCCAGGCGGGGGGTAAATCGACCCAATGAGCAGTTCTTC.

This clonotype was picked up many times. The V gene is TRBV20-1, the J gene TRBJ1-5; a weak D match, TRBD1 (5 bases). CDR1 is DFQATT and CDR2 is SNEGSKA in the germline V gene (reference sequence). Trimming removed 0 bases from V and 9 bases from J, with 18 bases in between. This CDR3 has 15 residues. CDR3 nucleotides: TGCAGTGCTAGAGATTACGGGGCAGAAGGACGGCCCCAGCATTTT. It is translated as CSARDYGAEGRPQHF.

CDR3 DNA: TGTGCCAGCAGCTTAGTGGTGGGGTCAGGGCCCTACGAGCAGTACTTC. Its protein product is CASSLVVGSGPYEQYF. The chain recombines TRBV7-2 with TRBJ2-7; D may be TRBD1 (5 bases). V lost 1 base and J lost 2, with 15 bases in between. The CDR3 has 16 residues. Germline V gene sequence: CDR1 SGHTA, CDR2 FQGNSA.

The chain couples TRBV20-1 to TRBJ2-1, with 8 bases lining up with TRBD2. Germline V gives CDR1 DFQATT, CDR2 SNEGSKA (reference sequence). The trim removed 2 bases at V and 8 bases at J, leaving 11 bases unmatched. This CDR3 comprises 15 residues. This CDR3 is CSARTTSGMRDEQFF. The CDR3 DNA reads TGCAGTGCTAGAACCACTAGCGGCATGCGGGATGAGCAGTTCTTC.

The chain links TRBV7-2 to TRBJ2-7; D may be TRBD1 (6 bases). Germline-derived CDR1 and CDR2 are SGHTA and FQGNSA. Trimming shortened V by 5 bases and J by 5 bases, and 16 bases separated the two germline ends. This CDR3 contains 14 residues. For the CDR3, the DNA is TGTGCCAGCAGCCTAGATACCCGACAGGACGAGCAGTACTTC. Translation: CASSLDTRQDEQYF. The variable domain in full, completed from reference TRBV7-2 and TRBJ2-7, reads GAGVSQSPSNKVTEKGKDVELRCDPISGHTALYWYRQSLGQGLEFLIYFQGNSAPDKSGLPSDRFSAERTGGSVSTLTIQRTQQEDSAVYLCASSLDTRQDEQYFGPGTRLTVT.

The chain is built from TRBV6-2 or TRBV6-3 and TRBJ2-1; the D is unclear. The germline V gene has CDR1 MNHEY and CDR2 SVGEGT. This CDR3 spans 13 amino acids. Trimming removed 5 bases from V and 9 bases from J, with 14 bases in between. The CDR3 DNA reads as TGTGCCAGCAGTCCAACGGGCCTCGCTGAGCAGTTCTTC. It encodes CASSPTGLAEQFF.

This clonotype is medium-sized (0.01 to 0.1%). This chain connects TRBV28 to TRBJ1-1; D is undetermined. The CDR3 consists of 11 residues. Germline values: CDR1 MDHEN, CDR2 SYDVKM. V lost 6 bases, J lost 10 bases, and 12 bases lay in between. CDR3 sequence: CASSLVRVAFF. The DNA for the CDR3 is TGTGCCAGCAGCCTGGTAAGGGTAGCTTTCTTT. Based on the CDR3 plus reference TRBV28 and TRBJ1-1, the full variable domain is DVKVTQSSRYLVKRTGEKVFLECVQDMDHENMFWYRQDPGLGLRLIYFSYDVKMKEKGDIPEGYSVSREKKERFSLILESASTNQTSMYLCASSLVRVAFFGQGTRLTVV.